The source of this TCR beta chain is a study of blood T cell repertoires in COVID-19. Turning to the study itself: Acute and convalescent COVID-19 specimens originated in the United States, Italy and Spain. PBMCs, B-cell-depleted T cells, or T cells were the source of the cDNA or gDNA that made up the material.

While infection was still active, Seattle patients were enrolled and then followed longitudinally. The CDR3 has 16 residues. CDR1 is SEHNR, CDR2 FQNEAQ, per germline (reference sequence). The trim removed 5 bases at V and 1 base at J, leaving 6 bases unmatched. Original analysis: Amplification of reference gene primers provided the estimated nucleated cell counts. The assay was immunoSEQ multiplex PCR, and TCRdb's table has in-frame clones only and misses some. V and J calls and clone size are as listed in that table; D and trimming were resolved from the DNA. The sample carries 250,000 to 350,000 clones, about 81% recorded once.

This TCR derives from a human donor with COVID-19, enrolled during active disease. The donor label of this sample is uncertain. Sequences were obtained from peripheral blood. The V and J genes are TRBV7-9 and TRBJ2-2; 8 bases agree with TRBD1. The chain's CDR3 is CASSTSGTGNTGELFF. The CDR3 DNA follows: TGTGCCAGCAGCACGTCCGGGACAGGGAACACCGGGGAGCTGTTTTTT.